Following are 24 T cell receptor beta chains from one sample sequenced in a study of shared clonotypes between healthy human individuals. TCRdb's copy holds only in-frame clones and misses some; the assay was immunoSEQ multiplex PCR. This table has some 120,000 clones, approximately 70% appearing once. The source material was memory CD8+ T cells sorted from blood. Sample subset: CD45RO+ cells pooled with CCR7-negative TemRA cells. The source of these receptors is a woman between 25 and 40 years old in good health.

The J gene is TRBJ1-2, the V gene TRBV29-1; TRBD1 aligns across 9 bases. The CDR3 has 15 amino acids. J was trimmed by 4 bases and V by 4 bases; bases with no gene match: 10. CDR1 and CDR2 (germline): SQVTM, ANQGSEA. The CDR3: CSVVGSGDRVYGYTF. CDR3 sequence (DNA): TGCAGCGTTGTGGGATCGGGGGACAGGGTCTATGGCTACACCTTC.

The CDR3 is CASSSTGGRYEQYF. The DNA of the CDR3 is TGTGCCAGCAGCTCTACAGGGGGCAGATACGAGCAGTACTTC. This sequence joins TRBV6-5 and TRBJ2-7; 9 nucleotides align to TRBD1. J gave up 4 bases and V 6 bases, and 7 bases lay outside the gene matches. The CDR3 totals 14 residues. The germline V gene encodes CDR1 MNHEY and CDR2 SVGAGI.

The chain joins TRBV7-9 to TRBJ2-7; possibly TRBD2 for D (7 bases). Germline CDR1 reads SEHNR; CDR2 reads FQNEAQ (reference sequence). CDR3 length: 15 residues. V dropped 5 bases and J dropped 6 bases, with 20 bases sitting between them. The CDR3 is CASSPRGAGVLEQYF. The DNA of the CDR3 is TGTGCCAGCAGCCCTCGGGGGGCGGGAGTACTCGAGCAGTACTTC.

The gene calls are TRBV5-1 and TRBJ2-1; D is possibly TRBD1 (6 bases). This CDR3 has 13 amino acids. Germline V gene data show CDR1 as SGHRS and CDR2 as YFSETQ. V was shortened by 5 bases and J by 4 bases, with 10 bases between the two germline ends. The DNA of the CDR3 is TGCGCCAGCAGTGGGGACACGTACAATGAGCAGTTCTTC. Translation: CASSGDTYNEQFF. The whole variable domain, filled in from reference TRBV5-1 and TRBJ2-1, reads KAGVTQTPRYLIKTRGQQVTLSCSPISGHRSVSWYQQTPGQGLQFLFEYFSETQRNKGNFPGRFSGRQFSNSRSEMNVSTLELGDSALYLCASSGDTYNEQFFGPGTRLTVL.

This clone was recorded once. The chain uses TRBV5-6 and TRBJ2-3, with D unresolved. The CDR3 is made up of 14 amino acids. Per the germline V gene, CDR1 is SGHDT and CDR2 is YYEEEE. V dropped 4 bases and J dropped 1 base, with 10 bases sitting between them. The CDR3 reads CASSPDGRTDTQYF. CDR3 DNA sequence: TGTGCCAGCAGCCCCGACGGGCGCACAGATACGCAGTATTTT. The full variable domain, in which reference TRBV5-6 and TRBJ2-3 provide the parts outside the CDR3, is DAGVTQSPTHLIKTRGQQVTLRCSPKSGHDTVSWYQQALGQGPQFIFQYYEEEERQRGNFPDRFSGHQFPNYSSELNVNALLLGDSALYLCASSPDGRTDTQYFGPGTRLTVL.

The gene calls are TRBV27 and TRBJ2-7, with 14 bases identical to TRBD2. In germline, CDR1 is MNHEY, CDR2 SMNVEV (reference sequence). CDR3 length equals 15 residues. The V and J ends lost 2 bases and 5 bases, in that order; junction bases with no gene match: 2. CDR3 nucleotide sequence: TGTGCCAGCAGTTTAACGACTAGCGGGAGGGACGAGCAGTACTTC. It yields the protein CASSLTTSGRDEQYF.

This chain uses TRBV15 with TRBJ1-2, with D possibly TRBD1 on 6 matching bases. Germline CDR1 is LNHNV and CDR2 is YYDKDF (reference sequence). Trimming left V 5 bases short and J 1 base short, with 14 bases between. CDR3 size: 15 residues. The chain's CDR3 is CATSPGGQLNYGYTF. CDR3 sequence (DNA): TGTGCCACCAGCCCGGGCGGACAGCTTAACTATGGCTACACCTTC.

This clone was counted only a few times. The genes are TRBV7-8 and TRBJ2-3, with TRBD2 matching over 12 bases. This CDR3 is 18 amino acids long. Germline-derived CDR1 and CDR2 are SGHVS and FQNEAQ. V gave up 2 bases and J gave up 3 bases; unmatched junction bases: 9. In nucleotides, the CDR3 is TGTGCCAGCAGCTTACCACTAGCGGGAGGCAAGTTAACAGATACGCAGTATTTT. Amino acid sequence: CASSLPLAGGKLTDTQYF.

V usage is TRBV6-1 and J usage is TRBJ2-7; D may be TRBD1 (6 bases). The CDR3 has 13 amino acids. Germline V gives CDR1 MNHNS, CDR2 SASEGT. With 7 bases removed from V and 0 bases from J, the gap between germline ends came to 10 bases. The CDR3 protein is CASNRVNSYEQYF. DNA of the CDR3: TGTGCCAGCAACAGGGTTAACTCCTACGAGCAGTACTTC.

This rearrangement joins TRBV7-8 to TRBJ1-1; D gene ambiguous. The CDR3 sequence is 13 residues long. Germline loops: CDR1 SGHVS, CDR2 FQNEAQ. The germline V and J ends were trimmed by 6 bases and 0 bases, with 8 bases remaining between them. CDR3 region: CASSRSLNTEAFF. The CDR3 DNA follows: TGTGCCAGCAGTAGATCCCTGAACACTGAAGCTTTCTTT.

This clone showed up many times. The gene calls are TRBV15 and TRBJ2-2, with D possibly TRBD1 on 6 matching bases. V lost 1 base and J lost 7, with 16 bases in between. Germline loops: CDR1 LNHNV, CDR2 YYDKDF (reference sequence). This CDR3 spans 16 amino acids. The CDR3 sequence: CATSRALAGEDGELFF. CDR3 DNA sequence: TGTGCCACCAGCAGAGCCCTCGCAGGGGAAGACGGGGAGCTGTTTTTT.

The chain links TRBV25-1 to TRBJ2-3; D gene unclear. Between the trimmed V and J ends, which lost 2 bases and 1 base, there was a span of 10 bases. This CDR3 is 15 amino acids long. The germline V gene has CDR1 MGHDK and CDR2 SYGVNS. CDR3 sequence reads: CASSETGPRTDTQYF. DNA of the CDR3: TGTGCCAGCAGTGAAACCGGTCCCCGCACAGATACGCAGTATTTT.

The CDR3 DNA follows: TGTGCCAGCACCGCCTTCCAGGGAGTTGGTAGCAATCAGCCCCAGCATTTT. It translates to CASTAFQGVGSNQPQHF. This chain connects TRBV2 to TRBJ1-5; perhaps TRBD1 as D (5 bases). The CDR3 loop spans 17 amino acids. Germline V gene data show CDR1 as SNHLY and CDR2 as FYNNEI. V was pared by 7 bases and J by 0 bases, with 19 bases between.

Points on this clone: This same CDR3 is encoded by further DNA sequences in the sample. The rearrangement joins TRBV9 to TRBJ2-1, with 7 bases fitting TRBD2. CDR1 is SGDLS, CDR2 YYNGEE, per germline. The CDR3 length is 14 residues. Trimming took 0 bases from V and 8 from J; bases not matched to a gene: 5. The CDR3 sequence: CASSVAGGSDEQFF. The CDR3 nucleotides read TGTGCCAGCAGCGTAGCCGGCGGGAGCGATGAGCAGTTCTTC.

This chain connects TRBV5-6 to TRBJ2-7, with D perhaps TRBD1 (5 bases). Trimming stripped 0 bases from V and 3 bases from J, with 13 bases between. There are 15 residues in the CDR3. From germline, CDR1 is SGHDT and CDR2 YYEEEE. The CDR3: CASSLEGHAFYEQYF. The CDR3 DNA follows: TGTGCCAGCAGCTTGGAGGGGCACGCGTTCTACGAGCAGTACTTC.

The rearrangement links TRBV5-1 to TRBJ2-5; TRBD1 might be the D (5 bases). The germline CDR1 and CDR2 sequences are SGHRS and YFSETQ. Between the trimmed V and J ends, which lost 4 bases and 4 bases, there was a span of 5 bases. The CDR3 length is 11 residues. CDR3 protein: CASSRGETQYF. The CDR3 nucleotides read TGCGCCAGCAGCAGGGGAGAGACCCAGTACTTC.

V usage is TRBV4-1 and J usage is TRBJ2-1; 14 nucleotides line up with TRBD2. CDR3 length: 18 amino acids. The germline CDR1 and CDR2 sequences are MGHRA and YSYEKL. V shed 3 bases, J shed 10 bases, and the junction held 14 bases outside the gene matches. The CDR3 DNA sequence: TGCGCCAGCAGCCAGCCTTCAGGGACTAGCGGGAGCTTATGGGAGCAGTTCTTC. This sequence encodes CASSQPSGTSGSLWEQFF.

With respect to this clone: This may come from a read error, since a much larger clone is one base off. At the DNA level, this CDR3 is encoded by other sequences in the same sample as well. The rearrangement uses TRBV27 and TRBJ2-7; tentatively, D is TRBD1 or TRBD2 (5 bases each). Deletions cut 2 bases from V and 2 bases from J, with 10 bases between. Germline V CDR1 and CDR2: MNHEY, SMNVEV (reference sequence). This CDR3 comprises 14 residues. Here the CDR3 DNA reads TGTGCCAGCAGTTTAACCGGGACGACCTACGAGCAGTACTTC. It encodes CASSLTGTTYEQYF.

This clone has a count of ten or more. The chain carries TRBV9 and TRBJ2-1; 7 bases fit TRBD2. The CDR3 has 16 residues. Trimming cost V 0 bases and J 5 bases; bases outside gene matches: 8. CDR1 is SGDLS and CDR2 is YYNGEE in the germline V gene. CDR3: CASSVVGEGLHNEQFF. As DNA, the CDR3 is TGTGCCAGCAGCGTAGTGGGGGAGGGCCTACACAATGAGCAGTTCTTC.

CDR3 nucleotide sequence: TGTGCCAGCACCGGGGGCGGGGGGATATACAATGAGCAGTTCTTC. This sequence encodes CASTGGGGIYNEQFF. The V and J genes are TRBV27 and TRBJ2-1; 8 positions agree with TRBD2. Looked up from germline, CDR1 is MNHEY and CDR2 is SMNVEV (reference sequence). With V trimmed by 7 bases and J by 4 bases, 9 bases remained unmatched. CDR3 length: 15 residues.

The J gene is TRBJ2-3, the V gene TRBV10-2; D may be TRBD2 (6 bases). Per the germline V gene, CDR1 is WSHSY and CDR2 is SAAADI. V shed 4 bases and J shed 2 bases, with 10 bases lying between them. This CDR3 region has 14 residues. In nucleotides, the CDR3 is TGCGCCAGCAGTGTGACTAGAATCACAGATACGCAGTATTTT. Amino acids: CASSVTRITDTQYF.

This clone has only a few counts. The V gene is TRBV7-2, the J gene TRBJ2-5; no clear D gene. The CDR3 sequence is 14 residues long. The germline V and J ends were trimmed by 1 base and 5 bases, with 11 bases remaining between them. CDR1 is SGHTA and CDR2 is FQGNSA in the germline V gene. The CDR3 spells CASSLGYSWETQYF. The CDR3 nucleotides read TGTGCCAGCAGCTTAGGTTACAGTTGGGAGACCCAGTACTTC.

The V gene is TRBV5-4, the J gene TRBJ2-5; D unclear. The CDR3 is made up of 13 amino acids. Between the trimmed V and J ends, which lost 5 bases and 2 bases, there was a span of 10 bases. From germline, CDR1 is SGHNT and CDR2 YYREEE (reference sequence). CDR3 region: CASRERDQETQYF. CDR3 in DNA: TGTGCCAGCAGGGAGCGAGATCAAGAGACCCAGTACTTC.

CDR3: CASSMGLAGVGGETQYF. The DNA of the CDR3 is TGTGCCAGCAGCATGGGACTAGCGGGAGTAGGAGGAGAGACCCAGTACTTC. This chain joins TRBV7-8 and TRBJ2-5; 14 bases agree with TRBD2. The CDR3 contains 17 residues. CDR1 and CDR2 from the germline V gene are SGHVS and FQNEAQ. Trimming took 5 bases from V and 4 from J; bases not matched to a gene: 9.